This TCR beta chain was sequenced for a study of cytotoxic CD8 clonotypes in ibrutinib-treated CLL. Germline lookup yields CDR1 SGDLS and CDR2 YYNGEE. V lost 0 bases and J lost 2, with 16 bases in between. This CDR3 is built from 17 residues. The repertoire was sequenced with immunoSEQ multiplex PCR; TCRdb's copy has only in-frame clones and lacks some. The repertoire holds fewer than 70,000 clones, with about three quarters as singletons. Findings and limits, study-wide: Public clonotypes, found uncommonly, either contracted or stayed stable on treatment.

As regards this clone: Its antigen is as yet unknown.

Libraries of TCR beta were made from approximately 1.9 micrograms of genomic DNA that came from cryopreserved PBMCs. The material sequenced was PBMCs, taken after 12 months of ibrutinib treatment. This sequence was found in a human donor with chronic lymphocytic leukemia. The rearrangement uses TRBV9 and TRBJ2-3; TRBD1 or TRBD2 may be the D gene (5 bases each). The CDR3 region is CASSVGVARGPTDTQYF. The DNA for the CDR3 is TGTGCCAGCAGCGTAGGGGTAGCCCGGGGCCCCACAGATACGCAGTATTTT.